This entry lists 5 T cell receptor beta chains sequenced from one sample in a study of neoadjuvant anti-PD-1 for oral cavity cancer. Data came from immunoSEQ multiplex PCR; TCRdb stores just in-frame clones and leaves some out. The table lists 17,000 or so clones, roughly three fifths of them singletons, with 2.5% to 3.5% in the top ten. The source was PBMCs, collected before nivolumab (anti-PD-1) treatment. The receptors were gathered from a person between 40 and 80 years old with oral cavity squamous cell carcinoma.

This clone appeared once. In nucleotides, the CDR3 is TGTGCCAGCAGTGAACTAGTCCCAGAGACCCAGTACTTC. Translation gives CASSELVPETQYF. This chain uses TRBV2 with TRBJ2-5; D is unclear. The CDR3 covers 13 residues. The ends were cut back, 2 bases at V and 4 bases at J, with 8 bases in the middle. Germline assignment: CDR1 SNHLY and CDR2 FYNNEI.

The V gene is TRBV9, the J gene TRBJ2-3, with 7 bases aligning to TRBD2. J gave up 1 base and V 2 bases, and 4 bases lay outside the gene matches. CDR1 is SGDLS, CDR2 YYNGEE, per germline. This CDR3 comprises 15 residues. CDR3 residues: CASSVRAGGTDTQYF. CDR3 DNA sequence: TGTGCCAGCAGCGTTCGGGCGGGGGGCACAGATACGCAGTATTTT.

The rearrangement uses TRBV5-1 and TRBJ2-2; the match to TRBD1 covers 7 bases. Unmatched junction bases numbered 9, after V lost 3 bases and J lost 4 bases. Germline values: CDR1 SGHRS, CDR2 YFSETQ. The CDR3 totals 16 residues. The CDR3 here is CASSSSGTVATGELFF. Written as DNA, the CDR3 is TGCGCCAGCAGCTCATCCGGGACAGTCGCCACCGGGGAGCTGTTTTTT. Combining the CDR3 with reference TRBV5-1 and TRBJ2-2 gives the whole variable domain KAGVTQTPRYLIKTRGQQVTLSCSPISGHRSVSWYQQTPGQGLQFLFEYFSETQRNKGNFPGRFSGRQFSNSRSEMNVSTLELGDSALYLCASSSSGTVATGELFFGEGSRLTVL.

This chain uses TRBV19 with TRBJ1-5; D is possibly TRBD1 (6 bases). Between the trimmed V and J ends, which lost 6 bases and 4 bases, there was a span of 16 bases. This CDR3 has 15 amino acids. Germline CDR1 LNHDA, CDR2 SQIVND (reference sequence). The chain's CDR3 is CASRPQGPANQPQHF. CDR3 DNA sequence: TGTGCCAGTAGACCGCAGGGGCCCGCTAATCAGCCCCAGCATTTT.

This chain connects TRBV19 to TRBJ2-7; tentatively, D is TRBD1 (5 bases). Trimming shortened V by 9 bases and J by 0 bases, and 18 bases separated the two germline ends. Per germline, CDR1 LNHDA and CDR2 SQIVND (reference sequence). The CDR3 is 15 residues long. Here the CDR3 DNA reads TGTGCCAGGATTAGTAAGACAGTAAACTCCTACGAGCAGTACTTC. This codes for CARISKTVNSYEQYF.